The sequence of this T cell receptor beta chain was determined in a study of blood T cell repertoires in COVID-19. This CDR3 region has 12 residues. From germline, CDR1 is WSHSY and CDR2 SAAADI. Trimming took 3 bases from V and 9 from J; bases not matched to a gene: 2. Using immunoSEQ multiplex PCR, the repertoire was profiled, and TCRdb retains in-frame clones only, with some absent. Of 100,000 to 150,000 clones listed, about three quarters are singletons. Sequencing was done on a sample of peripheral blood. This receptor was obtained from a woman between 70 and 85 years old with acute or convalescent COVID-19. The chain employs TRBV10-2 and TRBJ2-1; TRBD2 aligns across 7 bases. In DNA, the CDR3 is TGCGCCAGCAGTGAATCGGGGGGTGAGCAGTTCTTC. Translation: CASSESGGEQFF.